Listed here are 12 T cell receptor beta chains from one sample, sequenced in a study of shared clonotypes between healthy human individuals. Clones were read by immunoSEQ multiplex PCR, and TCRdb kept only the in-frame ones, dropping some. The sample records hundreds of thousands of clones, roughly 70% being singletons. Sequencing was done on a sample of memory CD4+ T cells sorted from blood. This sample's subset: CD45RA-negative fraction. Every receptor here comes from a woman in her 30s in good health.

This clone has just a few counts. Other DNA sequences in the sample encode the same CDR3. The V call is TRBV11-2, the J call TRBJ2-5; D might be TRBD2 (6 bases). CDR3 length equals 12 residues. V lost 0 bases, J lost 7 bases, and 6 bases lay in between. Per the germline V gene, CDR1 is SGHAT and CDR2 is FQNNGV. Here the CDR3 reads CASSLERGTQYF. The CDR3 nucleotides read TGTGCCAGCAGCTTAGAGCGGGGGACCCAGTACTTC. Using reference TRBV11-2 and TRBJ2-5 for the parts outside the CDR3, the full variable domain is EAGVAQSPRYKIIEKRQSVAFWCNPISGHATLYWYQQILGQGPKLLIQFQNNGVVDDSQLPKDRFSAERLKGVDSTLKIQPAKLEDSAVYLCASSLERGTQYFGPGTRLLVL.

The chain is built from TRBV11-2 and TRBJ1-5; 8 bases are a match to TRBD1. The CDR3 contains 15 residues. Germline trimming cut 3 bases from V and 4 bases from J; bases unmatched to any gene: 5. Per germline, CDR1 SGHAT and CDR2 FQNNGV. The CDR3 is CASSFTGGRNQPQHF. CDR3 nucleotides: TGTGCCAGCAGCTTTACAGGGGGACGAAATCAGCCCCAGCATTTT. Full variable domain (rest looked up from reference TRBV11-2 and TRBJ1-5): EAGVAQSPRYKIIEKRQSVAFWCNPISGHATLYWYQQILGQGPKLLIQFQNNGVVDDSQLPKDRFSAERLKGVDSTLKIQPAKLEDSAVYLCASSFTGGRNQPQHFGDGTRLSIL.

This clone occurred a few times. J is TRBJ1-5 and V is TRBV21-1; the DNA was not used to check the table's D call, TRBD1. TRBV21-1 corresponds to a pseudogene. The CDR3 is 15 amino acids. The CDR3 DNA reads as TGTGCCACCACACAGGGGATTACAACCAATCAGCCCCAGCATTTT. This encodes CATTQGITTNQPQHF.

This sequence joins TRBV11-2 and TRBJ2-2; D remains unclear. The CDR3 contains 15 residues. The V gene lost 1 base and the J gene lost 8 bases, with 14 bases spanning the gap. Germline CDR1 is SGHAT and CDR2 is FQNNGV. The CDR3 nucleotides read TGTGCCAGCAGCTTAGGCCGAGGTTTATCGGGGGAGCTGTTTTTT. Translation gives CASSLGRGLSGELFF.

The V and J genes are TRBV19 and TRBJ2-3; possible D gene TRBD2, 6 bases. Trimming took off 5 bases at V and 3 bases at J, with 18 bases between the two ends. The germline V gene encodes CDR1 LNHDA and CDR2 SQIVND (reference sequence). This CDR3 has 16 residues. CDR3 sequence (DNA): TGTGCCAGTAGTTCCCACGCCGCGGGGTATACAGATACGCAGTATTTT. Amino acids: CASSSHAAGYTDTQYF. Looking up the rest from reference TRBV19 and TRBJ2-3 gives the full variable domain: DGGITQSPKYLFRKEGQNVTLSCEQNLNHDAMYWYRQDPGQGLRLIYYSQIVNDFQKGDIAEGYSVSREKKESFPLTVTSAQKNPTAFYLCASSSHAAGYTDTQYFGPGTRLTVL.

The chain uses TRBV29-1 and TRBJ2-3; unclear D gene. Trimming removed 7 bases from V and 2 bases from J, with 13 bases in between. The germline CDR1 and CDR2 sequences are SQVTM and ANQGSEA. The CDR3 totals 13 residues. The CDR3 DNA reads TGCAGCGCTCACAGAGAGAACACAGATACGCAGTATTTT. Amino acids: CSAHRENTDTQYF.

The J gene is TRBJ1-1, the V gene TRBV29-1; D is unresolved. Trimming cost V 4 bases and J 6 bases, with 3 bases left between them. Per germline, CDR1 SQVTM and CDR2 ANQGSEA. The CDR3 is 9 amino acids. In nucleotides, the CDR3 is TGCAGCGTTGGGGCTGAAGCTTTCTTT. It codes for CSVGAEAFF. The whole variable domain, remainder taken from reference TRBV29-1 and TRBJ1-1, is SAVISQKPSRDICQRGTSLTIQCQVDSQVTMMFWYRQQPGQSLTLIATANQGSEATYESGFVIDKFPISRPNLTFSTLTVSNMSPEDSSIYLCSVGAEAFFGQGTRLTVV.

This clone was detected a few times. This rearrangement joins TRBV19 to TRBJ1-1; 8 bases line up with TRBD1. Germline trimming cut 5 bases from V and 1 base from J; bases unmatched to any gene: 6. Germline values: CDR1 LNHDA, CDR2 SQIVND (reference sequence). This CDR3 region has 15 residues. CDR3 DNA: TGTGCCAGTAGTGAGGACAGGGTTGAGAACACTGAAGCTTTCTTT. It is translated as CASSEDRVENTEAFF.

This rearrangement joins TRBV5-4 to TRBJ2-6; D remains unclear. Germline V lookup: CDR1 SGHNT, CDR2 YYREEE (reference sequence). The CDR3 spans 14 residues. V lost 1 base to trimming and J lost 3 bases, with 5 bases between them. CDR3 in amino acids: CASSLHGGANVLTF. The CDR3 region has the DNA TGTGCCAGCAGCTTGCACGGTGGGGCCAACGTCCTGACTTTC. The full variable domain, with the rest looked up from reference TRBV5-4 and TRBJ2-6, is ETGVTQSPTHLIKTRGQQVTLRCSSQSGHNTVSWYQQALGQGPQFIFQYYREEENGRGNFPPRFSGLQFPNYSSELNVNALELDDSALYLCASSLHGGANVLTFGAGSRLTVL.

This clone was observed a few times. This chain joins TRBV7-8 and TRBJ1-4; D is possibly TRBD1 (5 bases). The germline V gene encodes CDR1 SGHVS and CDR2 FQNEAQ. The V end lost 4 bases, the J end lost 5 bases, and 14 bases lay between the germline ends. CDR3 length equals 15 residues. The CDR3 loop reads CASSSRDGVNEKLFF. In DNA, the CDR3 is TGTGCCAGCAGCTCCCGGGACGGTGTGAATGAAAAACTGTTTTTT.

The chain carries TRBV7-3 and TRBJ2-6, with no clear D. Germline V gene lookup returns CDR1 SGHTA and CDR2 FQGTGA. The V end lost 3 bases, the J end lost 0 bases, and 9 bases lay between the germline ends. The CDR3 has 16 residues. CDR3 loop: CASSFSTGSGANVLTF. The CDR3, as DNA: TGTGCCAGCAGCTTCAGTACCGGCTCTGGGGCCAACGTCCTGACTTTC.

J is TRBJ2-2 and V is TRBV5-1, with 8 bases identical to TRBD1. CDR3 length: 15 amino acids. The V gene end was trimmed by 3 bases and the J gene end by 6 bases; junction bases not matched to a gene: 7. Per germline, CDR1 SGHRS and CDR2 YFSETQ. CDR3 bases: TGCGCCAGCAGCTCCGTGACAGGGGTCTCCGGGGAGCTGTTTTTT. This encodes CASSSVTGVSGELFF.